Listed here are 30 T cell receptor beta chains from one sample, sequenced in a study of T cells in tuberculosis. The protocol was immunoSEQ multiplex PCR, while the TCRdb copy is restricted to in-frame clones and leaves out a portion. The sample records more than 20,000 clones, about 85% being singletons. Time point meaning: new active TB diagnosis, blood taken before or within 7 days of starting treatment. This specimen was PBMCs, taken at tuberculosis diagnosis. The receptors here all came from an adult with tuberculosis.

Worth noting for this clone: Compared with germline, one end of the junction differs, possibly owing to a read error. V is TRBV7-2 and J is TRBJ2-5; TRBD1 is a possible D gene (5 bases). The CDR3 length is 13 residues. Germline lookup yields CDR1 SGHTA and CDR2 FQGNSA. Here the CDR3 reads CASSQNSDGHEDF. The CDR3 DNA follows: TGTGCCAGCAGCCAAAATTCGGACGGACACGAGGACTTC.

This clone showed up just once. The chain uses TRBV9 and TRBJ2-1, with 7 bases lining up with TRBD2. CDR1 and CDR2 (germline): SGDLS, YYNGEE. V dropped 2 bases and J dropped 8; count of bases not matched to a gene: 7. The CDR3 sequence is 14 residues long. The DNA for the CDR3 is TGTGCCAGCAGCGTGGGGGGGATTAGCGATGAGCAGTTCTTC. Protein sequence: CASSVGGISDEQFF.

The chain links TRBV7-6 to TRBJ1-2, with TRBD1 matching over 7 bases. V lost 0 bases and J lost 4; bases outside the gene matches: 8. The CDR3 spans 16 residues. From germline, CDR1 is SGHVS and CDR2 FNYEAQ. The CDR3 is CASSLAPSGGGYGYTF. The CDR3 region has the DNA TGTGCCAGCAGCTTAGCGCCCTCAGGGGGAGGCTATGGCTACACCTTC.

The chain combines TRBV28 with TRBJ2-5; D ambiguous. V lost 8 bases to trimming and J lost 2 bases, with 9 bases between them. The CDR3 has 12 residues. Germline CDR1 and CDR2: MDHEN and SYDVKM. DNA for the CDR3: TGTGCCAGCGCACAACCTCAAGAGACCCAGTACTTC. Translating it yields CASAQPQETQYF.

The V call is TRBV10-3, the J call TRBJ1-4; D might be TRBD1 (5 bases). This CDR3 region has 15 residues. The ends were cut back, 0 bases at V and 7 bases at J, with 12 bases in the middle. The germline V gene encodes CDR1 ENHRY and CDR2 SYGVKD. CDR3 amino acids: CAISESDSVVEKLFF. The CDR3 DNA sequence: TGTGCCATCAGTGAGTCCGACAGCGTAGTTGAAAAACTGTTTTTT.

Written as DNA, the CDR3 is TGTGCCTGGAGCGGACTAGATTACTACGAGCAGTACTTC. Amino acids: CAWSGLDYYEQYF. The chain couples TRBV30 to TRBJ2-7; TRBD2 aligns across 7 bases. This CDR3 spans 13 amino acids. Germline CDR1 GTSNPN, CDR2 SVGIG (reference sequence). The ends lost 3 bases at V and 3 bases at J; junction bases unmatched: 5. The variable domain in full, with the rest retrieved from reference TRBV30 and TRBJ2-7, is SQTIHQWPATLVQPVGSPLSLECTVEGTSNPNLYWYRQAAGRGLQLLFYSVGIGQISSEVPQNLSASRPQDRQFILSSKKLLLSDSGFYLCAWSGLDYYEQYFGPGTRLTVT.

In this sample, this clone turned up once. This chain links TRBV5-1 with TRBJ2-7; D perhaps matches TRBD1 (6 bases). CDR3 length equals 14 residues. Germline V CDR1 and CDR2: SGHRS, YFSETQ. V lost 2 bases, J lost 0 bases, and 9 bases lay in between. CDR3 amino acids: CASSFDRLSYEQYF. CDR3 bases: TGCGCCAGCAGCTTCGACAGGCTCTCCTACGAGCAGTACTTC.

J is TRBJ2-3 and V is TRBV28, with 14 bases fitting TRBD2. CDR1 is MDHEN, CDR2 SYDVKM, per germline. The CDR3 sequence is 15 residues long. After removal of 6 bases from V and 4 bases from J, the junction contained 3 bases not matched to a gene. CDR3 sequence: CASRGGLAGADTQYF. The CDR3 coding sequence is TGTGCCAGCAGGGGGGGACTAGCGGGAGCAGATACGCAGTATTTT.

The chain couples TRBV30 to TRBJ1-4; 9 nucleotides agree with TRBD1. The CDR3 is made up of 14 amino acids. Germline assignment: CDR1 GTSNPN and CDR2 SVGIG (reference sequence). J lost 8 bases, V lost 1 base, and 5 bases had no gene match. The CDR3 sequence: CAWSEGQGVEKLFF. CDR3 coding DNA: TGTGCCTGGAGTGAGGGACAGGGTGTCGAAAAACTGTTTTTT.

The CDR3 sequence is CASSSIGREDTGELFF. Written as DNA, the CDR3 is TGTGCCAGCAGCTCAATAGGCAGGGAGGACACCGGGGAGCTGTTTTTT. The chain has TRBV5-6 and TRBJ2-2; tentatively, D is TRBD2 (6 bases). This CDR3 region has 16 residues. Trimming pared 3 bases from V and 3 bases from J, leaving 15 bases between. Germline CDR1 SGHDT, CDR2 YYEEEE.

The chain is built from TRBV4-3 and TRBJ2-6, with a possible D match to TRBD2 (5 bases). The ends were cut back, 4 bases at V and 0 bases at J, with 10 bases in the middle. CDR1 LGHNA and CDR2 YSLEER come from the germline V gene. The CDR3 has 16 amino acids. The CDR3 nucleotides read TGCGCCAGCAGCCTCGGACTGGTCTCTGGGGCCAACGTCCTGACTTTC. Translated, it gives CASSLGLVSGANVLTF.

V and J are TRBV29-1 and TRBJ2-7; tentatively, D is TRBD1 (6 bases). Germline-derived CDR1 and CDR2 are SQVTM and ANQGSEA. CDR3 size: 11 residues. The germline V and J ends were trimmed by 6 bases and 4 bases, with 10 bases remaining between them. CDR3 in amino acids: CSVGTGYEQYF. The CDR3 DNA is TGCAGCGTGGGAACAGGGTACGAGCAGTACTTC.

This chain joins TRBV28 and TRBJ2-1; 16 nucleotides match TRBD2. The trim removed 6 bases at V and 7 bases at J, leaving 9 bases unmatched. Germline loops: CDR1 MDHEN, CDR2 SYDVKM. The CDR3 runs 17 residues. CDR3 nucleotide sequence: TGTGCCAGCAGCCCCACCCCGGGACTAGCGGGAGGGAATGAGCAGTTCTTC. It encodes CASSPTPGLAGGNEQFF.

V is TRBV5-4 and J is TRBJ2-1; TRBD1 is a possible D gene (6 bases). Germline V gene lookup returns CDR1 SGHNT and CDR2 YYREEE (reference sequence). Trimming took off 2 bases at V and 4 bases at J, with 7 bases between the two ends. CDR3 size: 13 residues. The chain's CDR3 is CASSFDRYNEQFF. CDR3 bases: TGTGCCAGCAGCTTCGACAGGTACAATGAGCAGTTCTTC.

The sample holds one count of this clone. The V gene is TRBV2, the J gene TRBJ2-7; maybe TRBD2 (5 bases). The CDR3 is 14 amino acids. Per germline, CDR1 SNHLY and CDR2 FYNNEI. V lost 6 bases and J 0 bases, leaving 12 bases between the germline ends. The CDR3 nucleotides are TGTGCCAGCAGGGAGGCTATACTCTCCTACGAGCAGTACTTC. This sequence encodes CASREAILSYEQYF.

The rearrangement joins TRBV18 to TRBJ2-5; possible D gene TRBD2, 6 bases. Trimming pared 4 bases from V and 2 bases from J, leaving 11 bases between. CDR3 length: 14 residues. Germline V gene sequence: CDR1 KGHSH, CDR2 LQKENI. The CDR3 protein is CASSRSGVQETQYF. For the CDR3, the DNA is TGTGCCAGCTCACGGTCGGGGGTTCAAGAGACCCAGTACTTC.

The table lists this clone with a count of one. The genes are TRBV7-8 and TRBJ1-1, with no clear D. CDR1 is SGHVS and CDR2 is FQNEAQ in the germline V gene. CDR3 length: 14 residues. Trimming took 1 base from V and 1 from J, leaving 7 bases between them. CDR3 sequence (DNA): TGTGCCAGCAGCTTAGGGGCAGCGAACACTGAAGCTTTCTTT. Amino acids: CASSLGAANTEAFF.

In DNA, the CDR3 is TGTGCCAGCAGCCAATCCCTCTCTGGGGCCAACGTCCTGACTTTC. It specifies CASSQSLSGANVLTF. The chain employs TRBV16 and TRBJ2-6; D not certain. The CDR3 length is 15 residues. From germline, CDR1 is KGHSY and CDR2 FQNENV. Trimming stripped 0 bases from V and 0 bases from J, with 3 bases between. The full variable domain, its missing parts supplied by reference TRBV16 and TRBJ2-6, is GEEVAQTPKHLVRGEGQKAKLYCAPIKGHSYVFWYQQVLKNEFKFLISFQNENVFDETGMPKERFSAKCLPNSPCSLEIQATKLEDSAVYFCASSQSLSGANVLTFGAGSRLTVL.

By share, this clone counts as medium-sized. The V gene is TRBV7-9, the J gene TRBJ1-4; D not resolved. This CDR3 region has 17 residues. The germline CDR1 and CDR2 sequences are SEHNR and FQNEAQ (reference sequence). Trimming stripped 1 base from V and 0 bases from J, with 12 bases between. The CDR3 region is CASSLERRRSTNEKLFF. The CDR3 nucleotides are TGTGCCAGCAGCTTAGAGCGTAGGAGATCAACTAATGAAAAACTGTTTTTT.

The chain recombines TRBV7-8 with TRBJ1-1; D remains ambiguous. V shed 5 bases and J shed 1 base, with 8 bases lying between them. Germline lookup yields CDR1 SGHVS and CDR2 FQNEAQ. The CDR3 length is 13 residues. CDR3 DNA: TGTGCCAGCAGCACGACGGGGAACACTGAAGCTTTCTTT. Its protein is CASSTTGNTEAFF.

The V call is TRBV9, the J call TRBJ2-7, with a weak D call TRBD1 (6 bases). V lost 1 base and J lost 3, with 11 bases in between. Germline V CDR1 and CDR2: SGDLS, YYNGEE. This CDR3 is 14 amino acids long. The CDR3 DNA reads TGTGCCAGCAGCGTATGGACAGCGCACTACGAGCAGTACTTC. Its translation is CASSVWTAHYEQYF.

This clone was counted only a few times. This rearrangement joins TRBV14 to TRBJ1-1; D is unclear. Germline CDR1 and CDR2: SGHDN and FVKESK. The CDR3 is 15 amino acids. Trimming stripped 4 bases from V and 1 base from J, with 13 bases between. Here the CDR3 reads CASSRTGRENTEAFF. CDR3 nucleotide sequence: TGTGCCAGCAGCCGGACCGGACGGGAGAACACTGAAGCTTTCTTT.

The chain joins TRBV2 to TRBJ2-3, with 9 bases matching TRBD1. The CDR3 loop spans 17 amino acids. The germline V gene encodes CDR1 SNHLY and CDR2 FYNNEI. V lost 8 bases and J lost 0; bases outside the gene matches: 12. Here the CDR3 reads CASGVPRDRASTDTQYF. CDR3 sequence (DNA): TGTGCCAGCGGCGTCCCCCGGGACAGGGCGAGCACAGATACGCAGTATTTT. The variable domain in full, with the rest retrieved from reference TRBV2 and TRBJ2-3, is EPEVTQTPSHQVTQMGQEVILRCVPISNHLYFYWYRQILGQKVEFLVSFYNNEISEKSEIFDDQFSVERPDGSNFTLKIRSTKLEDSAMYFCASGVPRDRASTDTQYFGPGTRLTVL.

This clone showed up just a few times. This chain uses TRBV7-8 with TRBJ1-2; possible D gene TRBD1, 6 bases. CDR1 SGHVS and CDR2 FQNEAQ come from the germline V gene. The CDR3 is made up of 13 amino acids. Trimming stripped 5 bases from V and 5 bases from J, with 12 bases between. CDR3: CASSLRDTYGYTF. Written as DNA, the CDR3 is TGTGCCAGCAGCCTTCGGGACACTTATGGCTACACCTTC. The full variable domain, in which reference TRBV7-8 and TRBJ1-2 provide the parts outside the CDR3, is GAGVSQSPRYKVAKRGQDVALRCDPISGHVSLFWYQQALGQGPEFLTYFQNEAQLDKSGLPSDRFFAERPEGSVSTLKIQRTQQEDSAVYLCASSLRDTYGYTFGSGTRLTVV.

The rearrangement links TRBV15 to TRBJ1-3; TRBD1 matches at 7 bases. The ends lost 4 bases at V and 5 bases at J; junction bases unmatched: 11. The CDR3 has 16 residues. CDR1 is LNHNV and CDR2 is YYDKDF in the germline V gene (reference sequence). CDR3 DNA sequence: TGTGCCACCAGCATCGATCAGACAGGGTCTAGAAACACCATATATTTT. Amino acid sequence: CATSIDQTGSRNTIYF.

In this sample, this clone is medium-sized. This chain connects TRBV28 to TRBJ1-1, with 10 bases that match TRBD1. The CDR3 extends over 15 amino acids. CDR1 and CDR2 (germline): MDHEN, SYDVKM. The trim removed 8 bases at V and 5 bases at J, leaving 11 bases unmatched. The CDR3 sequence: CASAMGQGFRTEAFF. For the CDR3, the DNA is TGTGCCAGCGCCATGGGACAGGGGTTTCGGACTGAAGCTTTCTTT. Full variable domain (rest looked up from reference TRBV28 and TRBJ1-1): DVKVTQSSRYLVKRTGEKVFLECVQDMDHENMFWYRQDPGLGLRLIYFSYDVKMKEKGDIPEGYSVSREKKERFSLILESASTNQTSMYLCASAMGQGFRTEAFFGQGTRLTVV.

The J gene is TRBJ2-2, the V gene TRBV29-1; D remains ambiguous. Germline CDR1 is SQVTM and CDR2 is ANQGSEA. The V end lost 5 bases, the J end lost 2 bases, and 9 bases lay between the germline ends. This CDR3 contains 13 residues. CDR3 DNA: TGCAGCGTTTACCAGGAAAACACCGGGGAGCTGTTTTTT. This translates into CSVYQENTGELFF.

The gene calls are TRBV29-1 and TRBJ2-3; D gene ambiguous. Germline V gene sequence: CDR1 SQVTM, CDR2 ANQGSEA. The V end lost 5 bases, the J end lost 0 bases, and 9 bases lay between the germline ends. The CDR3 spans 13 residues. The CDR3 here is CSVSLGSTDTQYF. CDR3 nucleotide sequence: TGCAGCGTTTCCCTAGGCAGCACAGATACGCAGTATTTT.

The chain recombines TRBV6-5 with TRBJ1-2, with D possibly TRBD1 on 5 matching bases. This CDR3 spans 12 amino acids. CDR1 and CDR2 (germline): MNHEY, SVGAGI. Trimming took off 8 bases at V and 8 bases at J, with 15 bases between the two ends. This CDR3 is CASSWGGDGYTF. Here the CDR3 DNA reads TGTGCCAGCTCCTGGGGGGGGGACGGCTACACCTTC.

This clone was seen only a few times. The rearrangement joins TRBV15 to TRBJ1-1; possible D gene TRBD1, 6 bases. Germline assignment: CDR1 LNHNV and CDR2 YYDKDF (reference sequence). CDR3 length: 14 amino acids. Trimming removed 0 bases at V and 6 bases at J, with 11 bases between. The CDR3 region has the DNA TGTGCCACCAGCAGAGATCGGGAGGGGGCTGAAGCTTTCTTT. It yields the protein CATSRDREGAEAFF.